This T cell receptor (beta chain) was captured by sequencing in a study of T cells in Graves' hyperthyroidism and ophthalmopathy. Pregnant or lactating patients were excluded, as were those with uncontrolled infection or other autoimmune disease. With respect to this clonotype: This may come from a read error, since a much larger clone is one base off.

The investigators amplified TCR beta CDR3 regions from RNA transcripts. When the TCR CDR3 underwent first-round RT-PCR, the HTBI primer set was used. TCRdb redid the calling of the multiplex PCR reads with MiXCR, one entry per CDR3 protein. This sample has about 590,000 distinct CDR3 sequences, with 11% to 15% found just once. The receptor was isolated from a woman aged 18 to 35 with Graves' ophthalmopathy. Sequenced sample: blood.

The CDR3 nucleotides are TGTGCCAGAAGCCCGAACACGGGTACTGAAGCTTTCTTT. Translating it yields CARSPNTGTEAFF. The chain combines TRBV7-2 with TRBJ1-1; no reliable D call. Germline assignment: CDR1 SGHTA and CDR2 FQGNSA. The CDR3 contains 13 residues. Trimming took 9 bases from V and 5 from J, leaving 16 bases between them.